The rows below give T cell receptor beta chains drawn from one sample of a study of blood T cells in healthy people across ages. A single record per CDR3 protein comes from TCRdb applying MiXCR to the 5' RACE reads. The table records about 1.8 million distinct CDR3 sequences, 49% of them present only once. The sequenced sample was blood. These receptors all come from a woman aged 40 to 50 in good health. Both conserved end residues are part of each CDR3. A D gene is named only where the DNA matches it firmly. Clone size is not always given. Where it is, it says once, few, many or a class for expanded clones.

d_call: TRBD1; cdr3_length: 14; clone_size: few; v_call: TRBV20-1; j_call: TRBJ1-5; cdr3_nt: TGCAGTGCTAGCTTCCATCAGGGGGGTCAGCCCCAGCATTTT; cdr3_aa: CSASFHQGGQPQHF
d_call: -; cdr3_length: 15; clone_size: -; v_call: TRBV7-9; j_call: TRBJ1-2; cdr3_nt: TGTGCCAGCAGCACCCGGGACGGAGATAACTATGGCTACACCTTC; cdr3_aa: CASSTRDGDNYGYTF
d_call: TRBD1; cdr3_length: 16; clone_size: -; v_call: TRBV3-1; j_call: TRBJ2-7; cdr3_nt: TGTGCCAGCAGCCCAGGAGCCGGGACAGTCTACAATGAGCAGTACTTC; cdr3_aa: CASSPGAGTVYNEQYF
d_call: TRBD1; cdr3_length: 15; clone_size: -; v_call: TRBV12-3/TRBV12-4; j_call: TRBJ2-7; cdr3_nt: TGTGCCAGCAGGGAGGGACAGGCGGCGACCTACGAGCAGTACTTC; cdr3_aa: CASREGQAATYEQYF
d_call: -; cdr3_length: 17; clone_size: -; v_call: TRBV12-3/TRBV12-4; j_call: TRBJ2-6; cdr3_nt: TGTGCCAGCAGTTTAAGGGCGGCGCTCTCTGGGGCCAACGTCCTGACTTTC; cdr3_aa: CASSLRAALSGANVLTF
d_call: -; cdr3_length: 16; clone_size: few; v_call: TRBV6-2/TRBV6-3; j_call: TRBJ2-5; cdr3_nt: TGTGCCAGCAGAGATCAAGCGACTGGGACACAAGAGACCCAGTACTTC; cdr3_aa: CASRDQATGTQETQYF
d_call: -; cdr3_length: 17; clone_size: -; v_call: TRBV7-2; j_call: TRBJ2-5; cdr3_nt: TGTGCCAGCAGCTTGGACTGGGACGGGGGAATACAAGAGACCCAGTACTTC; cdr3_aa: CASSLDWDGGIQETQYF
d_call: TRBD2; cdr3_length: 16; clone_size: -; v_call: TRBV6-5; j_call: TRBJ2-5; cdr3_nt: TGTGCCAGCAGATACTCGCTAGCGGGGGGGAGTGAGACCCAGTACTTC; cdr3_aa: CASRYSLAGGSETQYF
d_call: -; cdr3_length: 16; clone_size: -; v_call: TRBV20-1; j_call: TRBJ1-2; cdr3_nt: TGCAGTGCTAGAGAGAGAGGACCGCAGGGAGCGGATGGCTACACCTTC; cdr3_aa: CSARERGPQGADGYTF
d_call: TRBD1; cdr3_length: 15; clone_size: -; v_call: TRBV29-1; j_call: TRBJ2-3; cdr3_nt: TGCAGCGTTTTGGGACAGGGGGAAAGCACAGATACGCAGTATTTT; cdr3_aa: CSVLGQGESTDTQYF
d_call: -; cdr3_length: 14; clone_size: -; v_call: TRBV7-2; j_call: TRBJ2-5; cdr3_nt: TGTGCCAGCAGACGGACAAACAGGCTAGAGACCCAGTACTTC; cdr3_aa: CASRRTNRLETQYF
d_call: -; cdr3_length: 13; clone_size: -; v_call: TRBV6-2/TRBV6-3; j_call: TRBJ2-1; cdr3_nt: TGTGCCAGCACCCCCTGGGTTGGAGGATTGCTGTTCTTC; cdr3_aa: CASTPWVGGLLFF
d_call: TRBD2; cdr3_length: 16; clone_size: few; v_call: TRBV4-2; j_call: TRBJ2-7; cdr3_nt: TGTGCCAGCAGCCAAGGTGCTAGCGGGGGGGCCTACGAGCAGTACTTC; cdr3_aa: CASSQGASGGAYEQYF
d_call: -; cdr3_length: 14; clone_size: -; v_call: TRBV4-2; j_call: TRBJ1-4; cdr3_nt: TGTGCCAGCAGCCAAGTGGCTAATTCTGAAAAACTGTTTTTT; cdr3_aa: CASSQVANSEKLFF
d_call: TRBD1; cdr3_length: 15; clone_size: few; v_call: TRBV20-1; j_call: TRBJ1-2; cdr3_nt: TGCAGTGCTAGAGTCAGGGACAGTTATTTCTATGGCTACACCTTC; cdr3_aa: CSARVRDSYFYGYTF
d_call: -; cdr3_length: 17; clone_size: -; v_call: TRBV4-3; j_call: TRBJ2-3; cdr3_nt: TGCGCCAGCAGCCAAGATAGTATGGCGGTACGCACAGATACGCAGTATTTT; cdr3_aa: CASSQDSMAVRTDTQYF
d_call: -; cdr3_length: 15; clone_size: -; v_call: TRBV20-1; j_call: TRBJ2-6; cdr3_nt: TGCAGTGCTAGACCTCCAGGGACCGGGGCCAACGTCCTGACTTTC; cdr3_aa: CSARPPGTGANVLTF
d_call: -; cdr3_length: 14; clone_size: -; v_call: TRBV7-2; j_call: TRBJ1-2; cdr3_nt: TGTGCCAGCAGCCTGGGACCGACGATCTATGGCTACACCTTC; cdr3_aa: CASSLGPTIYGYTF
d_call: TRBD2; cdr3_length: 12; clone_size: many; v_call: TRBV7-2; j_call: TRBJ2-1; cdr3_nt: TGTGCCAGCAGTCCCACTAGCGATGAGCAGTTCTTC; cdr3_aa: CASSPTSDEQFF
d_call: -; cdr3_length: 15; clone_size: -; v_call: TRBV27; j_call: TRBJ2-7; cdr3_nt: TGTGCCAGCAGTTTCGCGCAGTCCGAGACTGGGGAGCAGTACTTC; cdr3_aa: CASSFAQSETGEQYF
d_call: -; cdr3_length: 16; clone_size: -; v_call: TRBV7-2; j_call: TRBJ2-3; cdr3_nt: TGTGCCAGCAGCTTAGGTTGGCGACAGAGCACAGATACGCAGTATTTT; cdr3_aa: CASSLGWRQSTDTQYF
d_call: TRBD2; cdr3_length: 13; clone_size: few; v_call: TRBV5-1; j_call: TRBJ2-1; cdr3_nt: TGCGCCAGCGAGCGGGGGGGCCGGAATGAGCAGTTCTTC; cdr3_aa: CASERGGRNEQFF
d_call: TRBD2; cdr3_length: 15; clone_size: -; v_call: TRBV6-1; j_call: TRBJ2-5; cdr3_nt: TGTGCCAGCAGTGGACTTGGGCGGGGGTCTGAGACCCAGTACTTC; cdr3_aa: CASSGLGRGSETQYF
d_call: TRBD2; cdr3_length: 20; clone_size: -; v_call: TRBV6-1; j_call: TRBJ2-3; cdr3_nt: TGTGCCAGCAGCCAAATCAGAAGGCTAGCGGGGGGCGACGACACAGATACGCAGTATTTT; cdr3_aa: CASSQIRRLAGGDDTDTQYF
d_call: -; cdr3_length: 14; clone_size: -; v_call: TRBV6-5; j_call: TRBJ2-7; cdr3_nt: TGTGCCAGCAGCGCGACTTTTAGCTCCTACGAGCAGTACTTC; cdr3_aa: CASSATFSSYEQYF
d_call: -; cdr3_length: 14; clone_size: few; v_call: TRBV6-2/TRBV6-3; j_call: TRBJ1-5; cdr3_nt: TGTGCCAGCAGTTACTCGGAGGGATATCAGCCCCAGCATTTT; cdr3_aa: CASSYSEGYQPQHF
d_call: -; cdr3_length: 13; clone_size: -; v_call: TRBV20-1; j_call: TRBJ2-7; cdr3_nt: TGCAGTGCGGGGGGAGGGGGCGCCTACGAGCAGTACTTC; cdr3_aa: CSAGGGGAYEQYF
d_call: TRBD2; cdr3_length: 16; clone_size: -; v_call: TRBV5-6; j_call: TRBJ2-4; cdr3_nt: TGTGCCAGCAGCAAGACCGAAGCGGGGCCTTGGGATGAGCAGTACTTC; cdr3_aa: CASSKTEAGPWDEQYF
d_call: -; cdr3_length: 13; clone_size: many; v_call: TRBV4-3; j_call: TRBJ2-7; cdr3_nt: TGCGCCAGCAGCCACGATTGGGGGGCCGAGCAGTACTTC; cdr3_aa: CASSHDWGAEQYF
d_call: -; cdr3_length: 15; clone_size: -; v_call: TRBV4-3; j_call: TRBJ1-2; cdr3_nt: TGCGCCAGCAGCCAAGTCGGAAGGATCCTTTATGGCTACACCTTC; cdr3_aa: CASSQVGRILYGYTF
d_call: -; cdr3_length: 15; clone_size: -; v_call: TRBV20-1; j_call: TRBJ2-7; cdr3_nt: TGCAGTGCTAGAGATGAGGATCGCCTCTCCTGCGAGCAGTACTTC; cdr3_aa: CSARDEDRLSCEQYF
d_call: -; cdr3_length: 15; clone_size: few; v_call: TRBV2; j_call: TRBJ2-1; cdr3_nt: TGTGCCAGCGGCGATTTTTTAGTAAGTGACAATGAGCAGTTCTTC; cdr3_aa: CASGDFLVSDNEQFF
d_call: -; cdr3_length: 12; clone_size: -; v_call: TRBV11-1; j_call: TRBJ2-7; cdr3_nt: TGTGCCAGCAGCTTAGAGGGGAGCGGGCAGTACTTC; cdr3_aa: CASSLEGSGQYF
d_call: -; cdr3_length: 14; clone_size: -; v_call: TRBV7-9; j_call: TRBJ1-1; cdr3_nt: TGTGCCAGCAGCCAGGGACCTACGAACACTGAAGCTTTCTTT; cdr3_aa: CASSQGPTNTEAFF
d_call: TRBD2; cdr3_length: 16; clone_size: -; v_call: TRBV7-8; j_call: TRBJ2-1; cdr3_nt: TGTGCCAGCAGCCACACCCTAGCGGGGTCCTACAATGAGCAGTTCTTC; cdr3_aa: CASSHTLAGSYNEQFF
d_call: -; cdr3_length: 17; clone_size: -; v_call: TRBV6-2/TRBV6-3; j_call: TRBJ2-1; cdr3_nt: TGTGCCAGCAGTGATGATGATAGGACCCGGAGGTACAATGAGCAGTTCTTC; cdr3_aa: CASSDDDRTRRYNEQFF
d_call: TRBD1; cdr3_length: 15; clone_size: few; v_call: TRBV27; j_call: TRBJ1-2; cdr3_nt: TGTGCCAGCAGTCCGACAGGGGGCAGTGGATATGGCTACACCTTC; cdr3_aa: CASSPTGGSGYGYTF
d_call: -; cdr3_length: 14; clone_size: -; v_call: TRBV20-1; j_call: TRBJ2-3; cdr3_nt: TGCAGTGCTAAACAGGCGCCCACGCGAAATACGCAGTATTTT; cdr3_aa: CSAKQAPTRNTQYF
d_call: -; cdr3_length: 14; clone_size: few; v_call: TRBV27; j_call: TRBJ1-2; cdr3_nt: TGTGCCAGCAGCTCGCAGGGCTGGAACTATGGCTACACCTTC; cdr3_aa: CASSSQGWNYGYTF
d_call: -; cdr3_length: 15; clone_size: -; v_call: TRBV5-6; j_call: TRBJ2-7; cdr3_nt: TGTGCCAGCAGCTCATCCCGGGACCCGTCCTACGAGCAGTACTTC; cdr3_aa: CASSSSRDPSYEQYF
d_call: TRBD1; cdr3_length: 14; clone_size: -; v_call: TRBV29-1; j_call: TRBJ1-1; cdr3_nt: TGCAGCGTTCTTTGGGACAGGGTTGTCACTGAAGCTTTCTTT; cdr3_aa: CSVLWDRVVTEAFF
d_call: TRBD2; cdr3_length: 15; clone_size: once; v_call: TRBV28; j_call: TRBJ2-1; cdr3_nt: TGTGCCAGCAGTAGACTAGCGGAAACCTACAATGAGCAGTTCTTC; cdr3_aa: CASSRLAETYNEQFF
d_call: -; cdr3_length: 13; clone_size: -; v_call: TRBV27; j_call: TRBJ2-3; cdr3_nt: TGTGCCAGCAGTCCCCGGACCGGTGATACGCAGTATTTT; cdr3_aa: CASSPRTGDTQYF
d_call: TRBD2; cdr3_length: 15; clone_size: -; v_call: TRBV7-3; j_call: TRBJ2-3; cdr3_nt: TGTGCCAGCAGCTCGGCGGGGGGGCAGTCAGATACGCAGTATTTT; cdr3_aa: CASSSAGGQSDTQYF
d_call: -; cdr3_length: 14; clone_size: once; v_call: TRBV11-2; j_call: TRBJ1-2; cdr3_nt: TGTGCCAGCAGCGGCCAGGGCTCTGGCGATGGCTACACCTTC; cdr3_aa: CASSGQGSGDGYTF
d_call: TRBD1; cdr3_length: 14; clone_size: -; v_call: TRBV7-2; j_call: TRBJ1-6; cdr3_nt: TGTGCCAGCAGATTACAGGGGTTGAATTCACCCCTCCACTTT; cdr3_aa: CASRLQGLNSPLHF